This passage covers 12 T cell receptor beta chains from one sample sequenced in a study of blood T cell repertoires in COVID-19. The protocol was immunoSEQ multiplex PCR, while the TCRdb copy is restricted to in-frame clones and leaves out a portion. The top ten hold 4.4% of the sample, which has fewer than 200,000 clones, approximately 87% seen once. The sample consisted of PBMCs or T cells enriched from blood (not recorded which). These receptors came from a woman between 45 and 60 years old who had recovered from COVID-19.

The genes are TRBV4-1 and TRBJ1-1; 7 nucleotides agree with TRBD1. The CDR3 is 16 amino acids. Germline V gene sequence: CDR1 MGHRA, CDR2 YSYEKL. The J segment lost 0 bases and the V segment lost 0 bases, leaving 4 bases of the junction unmatched. The CDR3 reads CASSQDPTGMNTEAFF. CDR3 DNA: TGCGCCAGCAGCCAAGACCCGACAGGGATGAACACTGAAGCTTTCTTT.

The chain is built from TRBV7-9 and TRBJ1-3; no reliable D call. The V end was cut by 6 bases, the J end by 2 bases, with 17 bases between. This CDR3 has 16 residues. Germline lookup yields CDR1 SEHNR and CDR2 FQNEAQ (reference sequence). The CDR3 is CASSLLLGVPGNTIYF. As DNA, the CDR3 is TGTGCCAGCAGTCTTTTACTGGGAGTTCCTGGAAACACCATATATTTT.

This rearrangement joins TRBV5-4 to TRBJ1-4; TRBD1 matches 9 bases. The V segment lost 4 bases and the J segment 7 bases; nucleotides outside the gene matches: 8. The CDR3 contains 15 residues. Germline CDR1 SGHNT, CDR2 YYREEE (reference sequence). The CDR3: CASSPGTGQSEKLFF. DNA of the CDR3: TGTGCCAGCAGCCCCGGGACAGGGCAAAGTGAAAAACTGTTTTTT.

The chain employs TRBV30 and TRBJ1-4; weak D call: TRBD1 (5 bases). Germline assignment: CDR1 GTSNPN and CDR2 SVGIG (reference sequence). The CDR3 totals 15 residues. V was cut by 1 base and J by 7 bases, with 16 bases left in between. CDR3 coding DNA: TGTGCCTGGAGTGCCCCTGGGGGGAGGGGTGAAAAACTGTTTTTT. Its translation is CAWSAPGGRGEKLFF.

This clone was picked up one time. The chain combines TRBV19 with TRBJ1-5; D is uncertain. Trimming cost V 3 bases and J 7 bases, with 10 bases left between them. CDR1 and CDR2 (germline): LNHDA, SQIVND (reference sequence). The CDR3 totals 13 residues. DNA of the CDR3: TGTGCCAGTAGTATCTTCGGGTCCCAGCCCCAGCATTTT. Translating it yields CASSIFGSQPQHF.

The gene calls are TRBV25-1 and TRBJ1-5; 7 bases map to TRBD1. Germline CDR1 reads MGHDK; CDR2 reads SYGVNS. V trimming: 3 bases; J trimming: 7 bases; junction bases outside the gene matches: 9. The CDR3 runs 15 residues. CDR3 region: CASSDKTGVGQPQHF. The CDR3 coding sequence is TGTGCCAGCAGTGATAAAACAGGGGTAGGGCAGCCCCAGCATTTT.

This chain connects TRBV6-2 or TRBV6-3 to TRBJ2-7; D gene ambiguous. Germline loops: CDR1 MNHEY, CDR2 SVGEGT. The CDR3 has 13 amino acids. Trimming took off 4 bases at V and 2 bases at J, with 9 bases between the two ends. CDR3: CASSLSVPYEQYV. CDR3 nucleotides: TGTGCCAGCAGTTTGTCCGTTCCCTACGAGCAGTACGTC.

The V and J genes are TRBV10-3 and TRBJ1-6; perhaps TRBD1 as D (5 bases). CDR1 ENHRY and CDR2 SYGVKD come from the germline V gene. The CDR3 consists of 15 residues. V lost 6 bases to trimming and J lost 7 bases, with 16 bases between them. CDR3 sequence (DNA): TGTGCCATCAGGATCGGAGACGGGGGAAATTCACCCCTCCACTTT. Translated, it gives CAIRIGDGGNSPLHF.

The chain couples TRBV6-5 to TRBJ1-1; D is possibly TRBD1 (5 bases). Germline V gives CDR1 MNHEY, CDR2 SVGAGI. Trimming removed 4 bases at V and 5 bases at J, with 11 bases between. The CDR3 totals 13 residues. The chain's CDR3 is CASSSGGRTEAFF. The CDR3 bases are TGTGCCAGCAGTTCGGGGGGTAGGACTGAAGCTTTCTTT.

V is TRBV5-1 and J is TRBJ2-5, with TRBD1 matching over 7 bases. With V trimmed by 0 bases and J by 6 bases, 5 bases remained unmatched. Germline-derived CDR1 and CDR2 are SGHRS and YFSETQ. The CDR3 length is 14 residues. Written as DNA, the CDR3 is TGCGCCAGCAGCTTGGGGGACAGTCAAAAGACCCAGTACTTC. Protein sequence: CASSLGDSQKTQYF.

CDR3 sequence (DNA): TGTGCCAGTAGTTGGCGGGGGATGAACACTGAAGCTTTCTTT. Translating gives CASSWRGMNTEAFF. V is TRBV19 and J is TRBJ1-1, with D perhaps TRBD1 (5 bases). There are 14 residues in the CDR3. V shed 5 bases and J shed 0 bases, with 10 bases lying between them. The germline CDR1 and CDR2 sequences are LNHDA and SQIVND (reference sequence).

The gene calls are TRBV11-2 and TRBJ2-2; weak D call: TRBD2 (6 bases). Between the trimmed V and J ends, which lost 3 bases and 4 bases, there was a span of 12 bases. The CDR3 spans 15 residues. Germline CDR1 and CDR2: SGHAT and FQNNGV. CDR3 sequence: CASSFAGTRTGELFF. CDR3 bases: TGTGCCAGCAGCTTTGCCGGGACTCGCACCGGGGAGCTGTTTTTT. The full variable domain, completed using reference TRBV11-2 and TRBJ2-2, is EAGVAQSPRYKIIEKRQSVAFWCNPISGHATLYWYQQILGQGPKLLIQFQNNGVVDDSQLPKDRFSAERLKGVDSTLKIQPAKLEDSAVYLCASSFAGTRTGELFFGEGSRLTVL.